Presented here are 24 T cell receptor beta chains from one specimen sequenced in a study of T cells in Graves' hyperthyroidism and ophthalmopathy. Researchers took RNA transcripts and amplified the TCR beta CDR3 regions from them. Using the HTBI primer set, a first-round RT-PCR was run on the TCR CDR3. In TCRdb, the multiplex PCR reads were re-called with MiXCR into one record per CDR3 protein. The sample yields 450,000 to 700,000 distinct CDR3 sequences, roughly 46% seen once. Material: peripheral blood or thyroid tissue (not recorded which). These TCRs come from an adult woman with Graves' disease, either hyperthyroidism or ophthalmopathy (not recorded which).

V gene TRBV2 combines with J gene TRBJ2-3; 8 bases match TRBD1. V dropped 5 bases and J dropped 3; count of bases not matched to a gene: 16. The CDR3 consists of 18 residues. Germline CDR1 SNHLY, CDR2 FYNNEI. CDR3: CASSHDSGQGWETDTQYF. CDR3 DNA: TGTGCCAGCAGTCACGACAGCGGACAGGGATGGGAAACAGATACGCAGTATTTT.

This clonotype was detected ten times or more. V is TRBV28 and J is TRBJ2-7, with 11 positions matching TRBD1. The CDR3 extends over 14 amino acids. V lost 5 bases and J lost 7; bases outside the gene matches: 7. Germline loops: CDR1 MDHEN, CDR2 SYDVKM. The chain's CDR3 is CASSGGQGAGEQYF. Written as DNA, the CDR3 is TGTGCCAGCAGTGGAGGACAGGGGGCAGGGGAGCAGTACTTC.

This clonotype showed up many times. CDR3 loop: CASSFAPRGAGYEQYF. In DNA form, the CDR3 reads TGTGCCAGCAGCTTCGCCCCCCGGGGGGCCGGCTACGAGCAGTACTTC. This chain links TRBV11-2 with TRBJ2-7, with D possibly being TRBD2 (7 bases). The V end lost 3 bases, the J end lost 3 bases, and 18 bases lay between the germline ends. The CDR3 length is 16 residues. Germline loops: CDR1 SGHAT, CDR2 FQNNGV.

Worth noting for this clonotype: At one boundary the junction diverges from the germline segment, which might be a read error. The chain carries TRBV7-3 and TRBJ1-3; weak D call: TRBD1 (6 bases). Germline values: CDR1 SGHTA, CDR2 FQGTGA. The CDR3 is 15 residues long. CDR3 residues: CASSLESGVGYTIYF. The CDR3 region has the DNA TGCGCCAGCAGCTTGGAGTCAGGGGTCGGCTACACCATATATTTT. Drawing the rest from reference TRBV7-3 and TRBJ1-3, the complete variable domain is GAGVSQTPSNKVTEKGKYVELRCDPISGHTALYWYRQSLGQGPEFLIYFQGTGAADDSGLPNDRFFAVRPEGSVSTLKIQRTERGDSAVYLCASSLESGVGYTIYFGEGSWLTVV.

This clonotype was seen many times. The CDR3 DNA sequence: TGTGCCAGCAGCTCGACACGTAACTATGGCTACACCTTC. This translates into CASSSTRNYGYTF. The chain is built from TRBV7-8 and TRBJ1-2; D gene ambiguous. Germline loops: CDR1 SGHVS, CDR2 FQNEAQ. The CDR3 loop spans 13 amino acids. V was trimmed by 4 bases and J by 1 base, leaving 7 bases between them.

The chain is built from TRBV12-5 and TRBJ1-1; 7 bases line up with TRBD1. This CDR3 is 14 amino acids long. Trimming cost V 1 base and J 2 bases; bases outside gene matches: 1. The germline V gene has CDR1 LGHNT and CDR2 FRNRAP. The CDR3 sequence: CASGLGQGNTEAFF. The CDR3 DNA reads TGTGCTAGTGGTTTGGGACAGGGAAACACTGAAGCTTTCTTT. The full variable domain, in which reference TRBV12-5 and TRBJ1-1 provide the parts outside the CDR3, is DARVTQTPRHKVTEMGQEVTMRCQPILGHNTVFWYRQTMMQGLELLAYFRNRAPLDDSGMPKDRFSAEMPDATLATLKIQPSEPRDSAVYFCASGLGQGNTEAFFGQGTRLTVV.

Ten or more counts support this clonotype. This chain uses TRBV7-9 with TRBJ1-5; no definite D call. The V gene's germline CDR1 is SEHNR and CDR2 FQNEAQ (reference sequence). The CDR3 is made up of 13 amino acids. The germline V and J ends were trimmed by 5 bases and 5 bases, with 10 bases remaining between them. The CDR3 spells CASSEDGYQPQHF. The DNA for the CDR3 is TGTGCCAGCAGCGAGGACGGTTATCAGCCCCAGCATTTT.

The rearrangement links TRBV10-3 to TRBJ2-7; TRBD2 matches at 9 bases. Germline-derived CDR1 and CDR2 are ENHRY and SYGVKD. The CDR3 is made up of 17 amino acids. V lost 2 bases and J lost 2; bases outside the gene matches: 10. CDR3 loop: CAISERLAGQSAYEQYF. The CDR3 nucleotides read TGTGCCATCAGTGAGAGGCTAGCGGGACAGTCCGCCTACGAGCAGTACTTC.

The table lists this clonotype with many counts. V and J are TRBV6-5 and TRBJ1-6; D unclear. The germline V gene encodes CDR1 MNHEY and CDR2 SVGAGI. This CDR3 has 18 residues. V gave up 0 bases and J gave up 0 bases, with 12 bases separating them. The CDR3 region is CASSYSLPSSSYNSPLHF. The CDR3 DNA sequence: TGTGCCAGCAGTTACTCTCTCCCTTCAAGCTCCTATAATTCACCCCTCCACTTT.

The CDR3 DNA reads TGCGCCAGCAGCCCGACAGTCCAATATGGCTACACCTTC. Protein product: CASSPTVQYGYTF. The chain has TRBV5-1 and TRBJ1-2, with D maybe TRBD1 (5 bases). CDR1 and CDR2 (germline): SGHRS, YFSETQ. The CDR3 has 13 amino acids. Trimming took 4 bases from V and 5 from J, leaving 12 bases between them. Full variable domain (outside the CDR3, taken from reference TRBV5-1 and TRBJ1-2): KAGVTQTPRYLIKTRGQQVTLSCSPISGHRSVSWYQQTPGQGLQFLFEYFSETQRNKGNFPGRFSGRQFSNSRSEMNVSTLELGDSALYLCASSPTVQYGYTFGSGTRLTVV.

The gene calls are TRBV7-9 and TRBJ1-1; TRBD1 is a possible D gene (6 bases). The CDR3 sequence is 13 residues long. Trimming pared 4 bases from V and 7 bases from J, leaving 13 bases between. Germline V CDR1 and CDR2: SEHNR, FQNEAQ (reference sequence). CDR3 sequence reads: CASSWGGGSEAFF. The CDR3, as DNA: TGTGCCAGCAGCTGGGGGGGGGGCAGTGAAGCTTTCTTT. The variable domain in full, completed from reference TRBV7-9 and TRBJ1-1, reads DTGVSQNPRHKITKRGQNVTFRCDPISEHNRLYWYRQTLGQGPEFLTYFQNEAQLEKSRLLSDRFSAERPKGSFSTLEIQRTEQGDSAMYLCASSWGGGSEAFFGQGTRLTVV.

A remark on this clonotype: The CDR3 ends on some other residue instead of the conserved phenylalanine or tryptophan, so this is likely a read error. The limits of the CDR3 on the DNA are not certain, so only TCRdb's listed CDR3 is given. This sequence joins TRBV2 and TRBJ1-3. The CDR3 length equals 9 residues, ends included. Germline CDR1 SNHLY, CDR2 FYNNEI. The CDR3 reads CASKRESGT.

The genes are TRBV5-1 and TRBJ1-4; unclear D gene. CDR3 length: 14 residues. The germline V gene has CDR1 SGHRS and CDR2 YFSETQ. The V gene lost 0 bases and the J gene lost 2 bases, with 5 bases spanning the gap. DNA of the CDR3: TGCGCCAGCAGCTTGGCCAGCACTAATGAAAAACTGTTTTTT. It is translated as CASSLASTNEKLFF.

The chain recombines TRBV5-4 with TRBJ1-4; D is ambiguous. Trimming removed 3 bases at V and 8 bases at J, with 14 bases between. The CDR3 has 14 residues. The germline gives CDR1 SGHNT, CDR2 YYREEE (reference sequence). CDR3 sequence (DNA): TGTGCCAGCAGCTCCGGCGGGGTAGAGGAAAAACTGTTTTTT. Protein: CASSSGGVEEKLFF.

As concerns this clonotype: In this CDR3 the conserved last residue, phenylalanine or tryptophan, is missing, so a read error is likely. The genes are TRBV9 and TRBJ1-6; D might be TRBD1 (6 bases). Germline V gene data show CDR1 as SGDLS and CDR2 as YYNGEE. The CDR3 extends over 16 amino acids. With 0 bases removed from V and 6 bases from J, the gap between germline ends came to 13 bases. CDR3 bases: TGTGCCAGCAGCGTAGTCGGGGGGGCGGCTAATTCACCCCTCCACCTT. This encodes CASSVVGGAANSPLHL.

At least ten counts were recorded for this clonotype. J is TRBJ2-2 and V is TRBV2, with 9 bases aligning to TRBD1. The CDR3 is made up of 13 amino acids. The V segment lost 10 bases and the J segment 7 bases; nucleotides outside the gene matches: 7. Germline lookup yields CDR1 SNHLY and CDR2 FYNNEI. The CDR3 is CANMDRGGGELFF. CDR3 coding DNA: TGTGCCAACATGGACAGGGGAGGCGGGGAGCTGTTTTTT. Together with reference TRBV2 and TRBJ2-2, the CDR3 gives the full variable domain: EPEVTQTPSHQVTQMGQEVILRCVPISNHLYFYWYRQILGQKVEFLVSFYNNEISEKSEIFDDQFSVERPDGSNFTLKIRSTKLEDSAMYFCANMDRGGGELFFGEGSRLTVL.

The chain couples TRBV7-8 to TRBJ2-7; TRBD2 agrees at 10 bases. The CDR3 length is 15 residues. With V trimmed by 5 bases and J by 7 bases, 11 bases remained unmatched. Germline CDR1 reads SGHVS; CDR2 reads FQNEAQ. The DNA of the CDR3 is TGTGCCAGCAGCCCCGCTAGCGGGAGTACGCGGGAGCAGTACTTC. Amino acids: CASSPASGSTREQYF.

The V gene is TRBV29-1, the J gene TRBJ1-1, with a possible D match to TRBD1 (5 bases). CDR3 length: 13 amino acids. V was pared by 8 bases and J by 3 bases, with 16 bases between. Germline V CDR1 and CDR2: SQVTM, ANQGSEA. CDR3 nucleotide sequence: TGCAGCTCATTGGGGGTAATGGACACTGAAGCTTTCTTT. It encodes CSSLGVMDTEAFF.

This clonotype was seen a few times. The chain recombines TRBV5-1 with TRBJ2-7; 11 bases are shared with TRBD1. The CDR3 covers 16 residues. The trim removed 0 bases at V and 2 bases at J, leaving 4 bases unmatched. Germline V gene lookup returns CDR1 SGHRS and CDR2 YFSETQ. This CDR3 is CASSLGTGGFAYEQYF. For the CDR3, the DNA is TGCGCCAGCAGCTTGGGGACAGGGGGCTTCGCCTACGAGCAGTACTTC.

The V call is TRBV27, the J call TRBJ2-7, with D perhaps TRBD1 (6 bases). The CDR3 length is 14 residues. In germline, CDR1 is MNHEY, CDR2 SMNVEV (reference sequence). Trimming removed 2 bases at V and 6 bases at J, with 14 bases between. CDR3 loop: CASSLRGGPGEQYF. In DNA form, the CDR3 reads TGTGCCAGCAGTTTAAGAGGGGGTCCGGGCGAGCAGTACTTC.

As for this clonotype: One end of the junction varies from germline; a read error may be responsible. V and J are TRBV5-1 and TRBJ2-3; weak D call: TRBD2 (5 bases). CDR1 and CDR2 from the germline V gene are SGHRS and YFSETQ. This CDR3 region has 13 residues. DNA of the CDR3: TGTGCTAGCAGCCTTGAACCGGGAGATACGCAGTATTTT. This encodes CASSLEPGDTQYF.

This rearrangement joins TRBV5-1 to TRBJ1-3; D is ambiguous. This CDR3 is built from 17 residues. V gave up 4 bases and J gave up 8 bases, with 25 bases separating them. Germline CDR1 reads SGHRS; CDR2 reads YFSETQ. The CDR3 DNA sequence: TGCGCCAGCAGCATGGAAGACGGGAACCTCTATGGCTACACCATATATTTT. Its protein is CASSMEDGNLYGYTIYF.

This chain joins TRBV10-3 and TRBJ1-3; the D is unclear. There are 12 residues in the CDR3. The germline V gene encodes CDR1 ENHRY and CDR2 SYGVKD. Trimming cost V 11 bases and J 2 bases, with 10 bases left between them. The CDR3 loop is CAVSPAGNTIYF. The CDR3 nucleotides read TGTGCCGTTTCTCCAGCTGGAAACACCATATATTTT.

J is TRBJ2-5 and V is TRBV20-1; no clear D gene. V lost 3 bases and J 0 bases, leaving 8 bases between the germline ends. Germline V lookup: CDR1 DFQATT, CDR2 SNEGSKA (reference sequence). CDR3 length: 13 residues. CDR3 DNA sequence: TGCAGTGCTAGCGGTCCGTACCAAGAGACCCAGTACTTC. Its protein is CSASGPYQETQYF.